This entry lists 32 T cell receptor beta chains sequenced from one sample in a study of blood T cells in healthy people across ages. PCR was performed a second time for roughly 7 to 12 cycles using a sample-barcoded 5' primer and a J-beta primer mix. TCRdb called the 5' RACE reads again in MiXCR, with one record for every CDR3 protein. The table has approximately 2,000,000 distinct CDR3 sequences, roughly two fifths seen once. Sequenced: blood. The receptors here all came from a human donor in good health.

This clonotype was counted once. J is TRBJ2-1 and V is TRBV5-1; TRBD2 matches at 8 bases. The V gene's germline CDR1 is SGHRS and CDR2 YFSETQ. The CDR3 runs 13 residues. Trimming took 9 bases from V and 7 from J; bases not matched to a gene: 9. The CDR3 is CAMRTGGDNEQFF. The CDR3, as DNA: TGCGCCATGAGGACCGGGGGGGATAATGAGCAGTTCTTC.

This clonotype was observed a few times. The chain joins TRBV15 to TRBJ1-4, with 7 bases identical to TRBD1. CDR3 length: 12 residues. The germline CDR1 and CDR2 sequences are LNHNV and YYDKDF (reference sequence). Unmatched junction bases numbered 4, after V lost 9 bases and J lost 6 bases. The CDR3 here is CATRDRYEKLFF. The CDR3 nucleotides are TGTGCCACTAGGGACAGATATGAAAAACTGTTTTTT.

The chain links TRBV12-3 or TRBV12-4 to TRBJ2-6, with D tentatively TRBD2 (5 bases). The CDR3 length is 13 residues. Trimming removed 4 bases from V and 8 bases from J, with 9 bases in between. In nucleotides, the CDR3 is TGTGCCAGCAGTTGGTGGGAGACCAACGTCCTGACTTTC. This sequence encodes CASSWWETNVLTF.

The chain recombines TRBV7-2 with TRBJ2-5, with TRBD1 matching over 8 bases. The germline V gene encodes CDR1 SGHTA and CDR2 FQGNSA. V dropped 2 bases and J dropped 4; count of bases not matched to a gene: 3. The CDR3 covers 14 residues. CDR3 DNA: TGTGCCAGCAGCTTAATGGGACAGGCAGAGACCCAGTACTTC. Encoded protein: CASSLMGQAETQYF. Together with reference TRBV7-2 and TRBJ2-5, the CDR3 gives the full variable domain: GAGVSQSPSNKVTEKGKDVELRCDPISGHTALYWYRQSLGQGLEFLIYFQGNSAPDKSGLPSDRFSAERTGGSVSTLTIQRTQQEDSAVYLCASSLMGQAETQYFGPGTRLLVL.

This clonotype was detected only once. The chain is built from TRBV10-2 and TRBJ1-5; D not resolved. CDR1 is WSHSY, CDR2 SAAADI, per germline. V dropped 2 bases and J dropped 5 bases, with 16 bases sitting between them. The CDR3 runs 16 residues. CDR3 sequence reads: CASSENVMGVDQPQHF. In nucleotides, the CDR3 is TGCGCCAGCAGTGAGAATGTCATGGGTGTCGATCAGCCCCAGCATTTT.

With respect to this clonotype: One base away lies a much larger clone, so this may be a sequencing read error. The DNA of the CDR3 is TGTGCCAGCAGCCGGATTTCGGGACAGGGGGACAATGAGCAGTTCTTC. This gives the protein CASSRISGQGDNEQFF. The rearrangement joins TRBV14 to TRBJ2-1; 11 bases agree with TRBD1. The CDR3 totals 16 residues. CDR1 is SGHDN, CDR2 FVKESK, per germline. With 4 bases clipped from V and 5 bases from J, the junction kept 7 bases outside the gene matches.

The chain combines TRBV6-2 or TRBV6-3 with TRBJ2-4; tentative D call: TRBD2 (5 bases). The better agreement between TRBJ2-7 and the DNA end casts doubt on the J call. Germline values: CDR1 MNHEY, CDR2 SVGEGT. The length of the CDR3 is 13 residues. The CDR3 spells CATQSGTEDEQYF. The DNA for the CDR3 is TGTGCCACTCAGTCCGGTACGGAGGACGAGCAGTACTTC.

This clonotype was picked up many times. The chain is built from TRBV5-1 and TRBJ1-5; D unresolved. This CDR3 is built from 15 residues. With 0 bases removed from V and 1 base from J, the gap between germline ends came to 8 bases. Germline loops: CDR1 SGHRS, CDR2 YFSETQ. The CDR3 spells CASSLDPGSNQPQHF. Here the CDR3 DNA reads TGCGCCAGCAGCTTGGACCCAGGAAGCAATCAGCCCCAGCATTTT.

This chain links TRBV3-1 with TRBJ2-7; D may correspond to TRBD1 or TRBD2 (5 bases each). This CDR3 is built from 16 residues. The V end was cut by 3 bases, the J end by 0 bases, with 15 bases between. CDR1 and CDR2 from the germline V gene are LGHDT and YNNKEL (reference sequence). Here the CDR3 DNA reads TGTGCCAGCAGCCACCCCGTTGGGGGTAGCTCCTACGAGCAGTACTTC. Translating it yields CASSHPVGGSSYEQYF.

The chain uses TRBV11-3 and TRBJ2-2, with D possibly TRBD1 on 6 matching bases. Trimming shortened V by 5 bases and J by 6 bases, and 13 bases separated the two germline ends. The CDR3 sequence is 14 residues long. Germline V gene sequence: CDR1 SGHNT, CDR2 YENEEA. CDR3 sequence (DNA): TGTGCCAGCAGCGTAACCGGACAGTCCGGGGAGCTGTTTTTT. Protein: CASSVTGQSGELFF.

This clonotype was seen a single time. This chain joins TRBV10-3 and TRBJ2-3; D might be TRBD1 or TRBD2, each matching 5 bases. The CDR3 runs 17 residues. The germline V gene has CDR1 ENHRY and CDR2 SYGVKD. Trimming removed 6 bases at V and 10 bases at J, with 29 bases between. The CDR3 loop reads CAISALTRGEGHGSQYF. The CDR3 DNA is TGTGCCATCAGCGCCCTGACGAGGGGCGAGGGTCACGGTTCGCAGTATTTT.

The chain has TRBV12-3 or TRBV12-4 and TRBJ1-1; D call uncertain. Trimming left V 5 bases short and J 2 bases short, with 15 bases between. This CDR3 comprises 15 residues. Here the CDR3 reads CASSPRRQRNTEAFF. In nucleotides, the CDR3 is TGTGCCAGCAGTCCGAGGAGGCAGAGAAACACTGAAGCTTTCTTT.

This chain uses TRBV27 with TRBJ2-3; 7 bases map to TRBD2. Germline lookup yields CDR1 MNHEY and CDR2 SMNVEV (reference sequence). CDR3 size: 15 residues. V trimming: 5 bases; J trimming: 4 bases; junction bases outside the gene matches: 9. This chain's CDR3 is CASSELGGISDTQYF. CDR3 coding DNA: TGTGCCAGCAGTGAATTGGGAGGGATTTCAGATACGCAGTATTTT.

A few counts support this clonotype. The V and J genes are TRBV25-1 and TRBJ2-7, with 8 bases identical to TRBD1. Per the germline V gene, CDR1 is MGHDK and CDR2 is SYGVNS. Trimming cost V 11 bases and J 0 bases; bases outside gene matches: 9. The CDR3 covers 14 residues. The CDR3, as DNA: TGTGCCGGCGGTAGGACAGGGTTCTCCTACGAGCAGTACTTC. Its protein product is CAGGRTGFSYEQYF.

This clonotype showed up just a few times. The rearrangement joins TRBV20-1 to TRBJ2-7; D may be TRBD2 (6 bases). Germline values: CDR1 DFQATT, CDR2 SNEGSKA (reference sequence). V gave up 4 bases and J gave up 5 bases, with 21 bases separating them. The CDR3 is 15 residues long. The CDR3 region has the DNA TGCAGTGCTAATCCCCTGACGTATGGAGGGAACGAGCAGTACTTC. As protein: CSANPLTYGGNEQYF.

The chain carries TRBV12-5 and TRBJ1-2; D not certain. The germline V and J ends were trimmed by 1 base and 0 bases, with 12 bases remaining between them. The CDR3 is 16 residues long. From germline, CDR1 is LGHNT and CDR2 FRNRAP. Here the CDR3 DNA reads TGTGCTAGTGGTTTGGCCGGGGAGGAAGCTAACTATGGCTACACCTTC. Protein sequence: CASGLAGEEANYGYTF.

Only a few counts were recorded for this clonotype. The chain joins TRBV7-2 to TRBJ2-7, with D perhaps TRBD2 (5 bases). The V gene lost 6 bases and the J gene lost 3 bases, with 15 bases spanning the gap. CDR3 length: 14 residues. Germline V CDR1 and CDR2: SGHTA, FQGNSA. The CDR3 here is CASSYLEGRYEQYF. The DNA of the CDR3 is TGTGCCAGCAGTTACCTAGAGGGTCGCTACGAGCAGTACTTC.

In nucleotides, the CDR3 is TGTGCCAGCAGCCCCAGACTAGCGTCAGATACGCAGTATTTT. Encoded protein: CASSPRLASDTQYF. This chain connects TRBV7-2 to TRBJ2-3, with TRBD2 matching 8 bases. V gave up 5 bases and J gave up 4 bases; unmatched junction bases: 5. The CDR3 runs 14 residues. CDR1 and CDR2 from the germline V gene are SGHTA and FQGNSA.

The chain couples TRBV11-1 to TRBJ2-1; possibly TRBD1 or TRBD2 for D (6 bases each). The ends were cut back, 4 bases at V and 2 bases at J, with 15 bases in the middle. This CDR3 is 16 amino acids long. CDR1 and CDR2 from the germline V gene are SGHAT and FQDESV (reference sequence). CDR3 nucleotide sequence: TGTGCCAGCAGCTCAGACCTAGGGGGGACCTACAATGAGCAGTTCTTC. This codes for CASSSDLGGTYNEQFF.

This chain connects TRBV5-1 to TRBJ2-5; D remains ambiguous. Per germline, CDR1 SGHRS and CDR2 YFSETQ. CDR3 size: 13 residues. The ends were cut back, 7 bases at V and 3 bases at J, with 13 bases in the middle. In nucleotides, the CDR3 is TGCGCCAGCCGGAGATGGGTGGAAGAGACCCAGTACTTC. Translation gives CASRRWVEETQYF.

This clonotype was seen only a few times. V usage is TRBV6-5 and J usage is TRBJ2-3, with TRBD2 matching over 10 bases. With 9 bases clipped from V and 9 bases from J, the junction kept 15 bases outside the gene matches. Germline assignment: CDR1 MNHEY and CDR2 SVGAGI. The length of the CDR3 is 15 residues. DNA of the CDR3: TGTGCCAGTGGAGCGGGGGGGCCTTTAACGGGGACGCAGTATTTT. This translates into CASGAGGPLTGTQYF.

The gene calls are TRBV28 and TRBJ1-2, with TRBD1 matching over 9 bases. Germline trimming cut 6 bases from V and 6 bases from J; bases unmatched to any gene: 11. The CDR3 contains 15 residues. The germline gives CDR1 MDHEN, CDR2 SYDVKM. The CDR3 DNA reads TGTGCCAGCAGCCGGGACAGGGCTCATCAAGATGGCTACACCTTC. Amino acid sequence: CASSRDRAHQDGYTF.

This chain uses TRBV29-1 with TRBJ2-3; D call uncertain. Trimming removed 8 bases at V and 0 bases at J, with 9 bases between. The CDR3 totals 12 residues. Germline CDR1 is SQVTM and CDR2 is ANQGSEA. CDR3 DNA: TGCAGCATTAGAGGTAGCACAGATACGCAGTATTTT. Its protein is CSIRGSTDTQYF.

The chain is built from TRBV7-3 and TRBJ2-6, with D tentatively TRBD2 (5 bases). The germline V gene has CDR1 SGHTA and CDR2 FQGTGA. Trimming took 8 bases from V and 1 from J, leaving 12 bases between them. This CDR3 comprises 15 residues. CDR3 DNA: TGTGCCAGCCCCATTGGCGGGTCTGGGGCCAACGTCCTGACTTTC. Encoded protein: CASPIGGSGANVLTF.

This clonotype was recorded only once. The junction differs from germline at one of its ends, possibly a read error. This chain joins TRBV7-2 and TRBJ1-4; 8 nucleotides line up with TRBD1. Germline V gene sequence: CDR1 SGHTA, CDR2 FQGNSA. The CDR3 length is 15 residues. The DNA for the CDR3 is TGCGCCAGCAGCTTGACCGGGACAGGTTCTGAAAAACTGTTTTTT. Amino acids: CASSLTGTGSEKLFF.

This CDR3 reads CASSVRGRLSYNEQFF. The CDR3 nucleotides read TGTGCCAGCAGCGTAAGGGGACGGTTGTCCTACAATGAGCAGTTCTTC. The chain employs TRBV9 and TRBJ2-1; D may correspond to TRBD1 or TRBD2 (5 bases each). Germline CDR1 SGDLS, CDR2 YYNGEE. CDR3 length equals 16 residues. V lost 1 base, J lost 1 base, and 12 bases lay in between.

This clonotype appeared a few times. The chain is built from TRBV14 and TRBJ2-7, with 7 bases identical to TRBD1. Trimming removed 7 bases from V and 2 bases from J; junction bases left unmatched: 14. The CDR3 covers 16 residues. Germline V gives CDR1 SGHDN, CDR2 FVKESK. For the CDR3, the DNA is TGTGCCAGCATCCTAACCGGGACAGCGCACACCTACGAGCAGTACTTC. Its translation is CASILTGTAHTYEQYF.

The rearrangement links TRBV29-1 to TRBJ2-2; the match to TRBD2 covers 13 bases. Unmatched junction bases numbered 9, after V lost 8 bases and J lost 0 bases. CDR1 and CDR2 from the germline V gene are SQVTM and ANQGSEA. The CDR3 covers 17 residues. The CDR3 nucleotides are TGCAGCACCTCCAGGACTAGCGGGAGTGCGAACACCGGGGAGCTGTTTTTT. This sequence encodes CSTSRTSGSANTGELFF.

The V call is TRBV5-5, the J call TRBJ2-5; 9 nucleotides agree with TRBD1. The CDR3 has 15 amino acids. Per the germline V gene, CDR1 is SGHKS and CDR2 is YYEKEE (reference sequence). V was pared by 4 bases and J by 3 bases, with 7 bases of the junction left unmatched. The CDR3 DNA follows: TGTGCCAGCAGCCGGGACAGGGACGCGGAAGAGACCCAGTACTTC. Translation gives CASSRDRDAEETQYF.

This clonotype was recorded a few times. This chain links TRBV6-5 with TRBJ2-2; D is undetermined. Trimming stripped 2 bases from V and 8 bases from J, with 15 bases between. The CDR3 spans 15 residues. Germline CDR1 is MNHEY and CDR2 is SVGAGI. The DNA of the CDR3 is TGTGCCAGCAGTTACCAGACTTCGCTCTTAGGGGAGCTGTTTTTT. This codes for CASSYQTSLLGELFF.

This sequence joins TRBV4-3 and TRBJ1-2, with D perhaps matching TRBD1 (5 bases). Trimming stripped 6 bases from V and 5 bases from J, with 16 bases between. The length of the CDR3 is 14 residues. Germline CDR1 reads LGHNA; CDR2 reads YSLEER. Here the CDR3 reads CASRKVGREYGYTF. Here the CDR3 DNA reads TGCGCCAGCAGAAAAGTGGGGCGTGAATATGGCTACACCTTC.

The chain couples TRBV5-1 to TRBJ2-3, with TRBD2 as a possible D gene (6 bases). Germline V gives CDR1 SGHRS, CDR2 YFSETQ. CDR3 length equals 15 residues. The V end was cut by 4 bases, the J end by 2 bases, with 14 bases between. In DNA, the CDR3 is TGCGCCAGCAGCATCGGGACTCCTTACACAGATACGCAGTATTTT. This translates into CASSIGTPYTDTQYF.